The clone carrying this T cell receptor beta chain has more than one count but fewer than ten. The CDR3 is 16 residues long. V was pared by 4 bases and J by 0 bases, with 17 bases between. Looked up from germline, CDR1 is SGHNT and CDR2 is YYREEE (reference sequence). This entry comes from a study of shared clonotypes between healthy human individuals. Authors' processing steps: With immunoSEQ giving junction-only sequences and no quality scores, filtering differed. Assay: immunoSEQ multiplex PCR; the TCRdb copy retains only in-frame clones and omits some. The V and J calls and the clone size are those of that table, but D and trimming were determined from the DNA. The repertoire consists of some 980,000 clones, with about three quarters occurring once and the leading ten covering over 1.3%.

This sequence originates from a man between 18 and 35 years old in good health. The rearrangement links TRBV5-4 to TRBJ2-7; either TRBD1 or TRBD2 may fit D (5 bases each). Specimen: memory CD4+ T cells sorted from blood. Indicated subset: CD45RA-negative fraction. CDR3 in amino acids: CASSTQTGPSSYEQYF. In nucleotides, the CDR3 is TGTGCCAGCAGCACCCAGACGGGGCCTAGCTCCTACGAGCAGTACTTC.